These 22 T cell receptor beta chains came from one sample sequenced in a study of cytomegalovirus exposure and HLA in healthy donors. Primers for the PCR totalled 60 Vbeta and 13 Jbeta. The method was immunoSEQ multiplex PCR; TCRdb's version includes in-frame clones alone and lacks a portion of them. This sample has just over 150,000 clones, with approximately 70% found just once. Sequencing used PBMCs. The receptors stem from a man aged 35 to 55 in good health and CMV-seropositive.

The rearrangement uses TRBV11-3 and TRBJ2-3; tentative D call: TRBD2 (5 bases). The germline gives CDR1 SGHNT, CDR2 YENEEA. V lost 4 bases and J 2 bases, leaving 19 bases between the germline ends. This CDR3 has 17 amino acids. DNA for the CDR3: TGTGCCAGCAGCTCACACCGCCGGGATTCGGCCACAGATACGCAGTATTTT. This translates into CASSSHRRDSATDTQYF. Together with reference TRBV11-3 and TRBJ2-3, the CDR3 gives the full variable domain: EAGVVQSPRYKIIEKKQPVAFWCNPISGHNTLYWYLQNLGQGPELLIRYENEEAVDDSQLPKDRFSAERLKGVDSTLKIQPAELGDSAVYLCASSSHRRDSATDTQYFGPGTRLTVL.

This clone was detected only a few times. This chain joins TRBV5-4 and TRBJ2-5; 9 nucleotides agree with TRBD2. With 2 bases clipped from V and 5 bases from J, the junction kept 7 bases outside the gene matches. Per the germline V gene, CDR1 is SGHNT and CDR2 is YYREEE (reference sequence). CDR3 length: 15 residues. CDR3 region: CASSLGGGAEETQYF. CDR3 in DNA: TGTGCCAGCAGCTTAGGCGGGGGGGCGGAGGAGACCCAGTACTTC.

The rearrangement links TRBV5-6 to TRBJ2-5; 7 positions agree with TRBD2. V trimming: 0 bases; J trimming: 4 bases; junction bases outside the gene matches: 9. Germline CDR1 SGHDT, CDR2 YYEEEE. CDR3 length: 16 residues. This CDR3 is CASSLGAQAGRETQYF. DNA of the CDR3: TGTGCCAGCAGCTTGGGCGCGCAAGCGGGGAGAGAGACCCAGTACTTC. The full variable domain, with the rest looked up from reference TRBV5-6 and TRBJ2-5, is DAGVTQSPTHLIKTRGQQVTLRCSPKSGHDTVSWYQQALGQGPQFIFQYYEEEERQRGNFPDRFSGHQFPNYSSELNVNALLLGDSALYLCASSLGAQAGRETQYFGPGTRLLVL.

The rearrangement joins TRBV9 to TRBJ1-2; D is ambiguous. Germline V lookup: CDR1 SGDLS, CDR2 YYNGEE. This CDR3 is built from 9 residues. V was shortened by 4 bases and J by 13 bases, with 8 bases between the two germline ends. CDR3 in amino acids: CASSPTGTF. In nucleotides, the CDR3 is TGTGCCAGCAGCCCCACGGGCACCTTC. Full variable domain (rest looked up from reference TRBV9 and TRBJ1-2): DSGVTQTPKHLITATGQRVTLRCSPRSGDLSVYWYQQSLDQGLQFLIQYYNGEERAKGNILERFSAQQFPDLHSELNLSSLELGDSALYFCASSPTGTFGSGTRLTVV.

The sample holds a few counts of this clone. V gene TRBV5-1 combines with J gene TRBJ1-5; D uncertain. This CDR3 region has 14 residues. V dropped 1 base and J dropped 1 base, with 6 bases sitting between them. Germline lookup yields CDR1 SGHRS and CDR2 YFSETQ. DNA of the CDR3: TGCGCCAGCAGCTTGTCGGGGAGCAATCAGCCCCAGCATTTT. This sequence encodes CASSLSGSNQPQHF.

A single count supports this clone. This CDR3 reads CARERQGSTGELFF. The CDR3 region has the DNA TGTGCCAGGGAGAGGCAGGGGAGCACCGGGGAGCTGTTTTTT. The chain combines TRBV2 with TRBJ2-2; D is perhaps TRBD1 (6 bases). This CDR3 is built from 14 residues. Germline lookup yields CDR1 SNHLY and CDR2 FYNNEI. V was pared by 9 bases and J by 4 bases, with 15 bases between. The full variable domain, completed using reference TRBV2 and TRBJ2-2, is EPEVTQTPSHQVTQMGQEVILRCVPISNHLYFYWYRQILGQKVEFLVSFYNNEISEKSEIFDDQFSVERPDGSNFTLKIRSTKLEDSAMYFCARERQGSTGELFFGEGSRLTVL.

The rearrangement links TRBV30 to TRBJ2-2, with D perhaps matching TRBD1 (6 bases). Germline V CDR1 and CDR2: GTSNPN, SVGIG (reference sequence). V was clipped by 2 bases and J by 2 bases, with 12 bases between them. The CDR3 is 15 amino acids. The CDR3 reads CAWSPGTPNTGELFF. CDR3 DNA: TGTGCCTGGAGTCCCGGGACACCTAACACCGGGGAGCTGTTTTTT.

The CDR3, as DNA: TGTGCCAGCAGCGGTACTAGCGGGGGGGCCACCTACGAGCAGTACTTC. Its translation is CASSGTSGGATYEQYF. The rearrangement links TRBV7-9 to TRBJ2-7; 13 bases line up with TRBD2. V shed 5 bases, J shed 2 bases, and the junction held 6 bases outside the gene matches. The CDR3 loop spans 16 amino acids. Germline CDR1 SEHNR, CDR2 FQNEAQ (reference sequence).

This clone showed up just a few times. The rearrangement uses TRBV15 and TRBJ1-5; TRBD1 agrees at 7 bases. V was pared by 5 bases and J by 0 bases, with 16 bases of the junction left unmatched. The CDR3 runs 19 residues. Germline CDR1 reads LNHNV; CDR2 reads YYDKDF (reference sequence). CDR3 amino acids: CATSLHRGNFPRSNQPQHF. The CDR3 DNA follows: TGTGCCACCAGCCTCCACAGGGGCAACTTCCCACGTAGCAATCAGCCCCAGCATTTT.

This clone was seen once. This chain joins TRBV12-5 and TRBJ1-5; unclear D gene. V was cut by 1 base and J by 7 bases, with 8 bases left in between. Germline V gene data show CDR1 as LGHNT and CDR2 as FRNRAP. The CDR3 has 13 residues. CDR3 sequence (DNA): TGTGCTAGTGGTTTGGATTCGAGGCAGCCCCAGCATTTT. Encoded protein: CASGLDSRQPQHF.

This clone was observed a few times. V and J are TRBV27 and TRBJ1-2; D possibly corresponds to TRBD1 (6 bases). There are 13 residues in the CDR3. Trimming shortened V by 3 bases and J by 8 bases, and 13 bases separated the two germline ends. Germline V gene data show CDR1 as MNHEY and CDR2 as SMNVEV (reference sequence). The CDR3 protein is CASSLRGGRGYTF. The CDR3 coding sequence is TGTGCCAGCAGTTTGAGGGGGGGGCGAGGCTACACCTTC.

The chain couples TRBV4-2 to TRBJ2-5; D may be TRBD2 (5 bases). The J call may be wrong; the DNA end is better matched by TRBJ2-7. Germline lookup yields CDR1 LGHNA and CDR2 YNFKEQ. There are 15 residues in the CDR3. CDR3 DNA: TGTGCCAGCAGCCAAATGGTCGGGAAGGCATACGAGCAGTACTTC. It codes for CASSQMVGKAYEQYF.

This chain uses TRBV5-6 with TRBJ2-7; tentatively, D is TRBD1 (6 bases). The CDR3 consists of 14 residues. CDR1 is SGHDT, CDR2 YYEEEE, per germline. With 2 bases removed from V and 2 bases from J, the gap between germline ends came to 11 bases. The CDR3 region is CASSFDRSTYEQYF. CDR3 sequence (DNA): TGTGCCAGCAGCTTCGACAGGTCCACCTACGAGCAGTACTTC.

The rearrangement links TRBV19 to TRBJ1-1; D gene uncertain. The CDR3 loop spans 13 amino acids. Trimming took 2 bases from V and 4 from J, leaving 8 bases between them. Germline CDR1 LNHDA, CDR2 SQIVND (reference sequence). The CDR3 protein is CASSIMLGTEAFF. DNA of the CDR3: TGTGCCAGTAGTATAATGCTCGGCACTGAAGCTTTCTTT.

This clone was seen a few times. This chain joins TRBV7-2 and TRBJ2-2; TRBD1 might be the D (5 bases). V was cut by 5 bases and J by 8 bases, with 15 bases left in between. This CDR3 has 14 amino acids. Germline CDR1 SGHTA, CDR2 FQGNSA. CDR3 protein: CASSHTKGSGELFF. The CDR3 DNA follows: TGTGCCAGCAGCCACACAAAGGGGTCTGGGGAGCTGTTTTTT.

CDR3 protein: CASSLKRQLNTEAFF. In DNA form, the CDR3 reads TGTGCCAGCAGCTTAAAGAGACAGTTGAACACTGAAGCTTTCTTT. The chain links TRBV7-8 to TRBJ1-1, with D maybe TRBD1 (5 bases). Per germline, CDR1 SGHVS and CDR2 FQNEAQ. The CDR3 totals 15 residues. With 2 bases removed from V and 0 bases from J, the gap between germline ends came to 10 bases. Drawing the rest from reference TRBV7-8 and TRBJ1-1, the complete variable domain is GAGVSQSPRYKVAKRGQDVALRCDPISGHVSLFWYQQALGQGPEFLTYFQNEAQLDKSGLPSDRFFAERPEGSVSTLKIQRTQQEDSAVYLCASSLKRQLNTEAFFGQGTRLTVV.

The chain carries TRBV15 and TRBJ2-7; 8 nucleotides match TRBD1. The V gene's germline CDR1 is LNHNV and CDR2 YYDKDF (reference sequence). V lost 4 bases to trimming and J lost 2 bases; unmatched junction nucleotides: 13. The CDR3 totals 17 residues. CDR3 nucleotide sequence: TGTGCCACCAGCAAAGGCAGGGGGCAGGGGGTTCCCTACGAGCAGTACTTC. This encodes CATSKGRGQGVPYEQYF. The entire variable domain, with the rest obtained from reference TRBV15 and TRBJ2-7, is as follows: DAMVIQNPRYQVTQFGKPVTLSCSQTLNHNVMYWYQQKSSQAPKLLFHYYDKDFNNEADTPDNFQSRRPNTSFCFLDIRSPGLGDTAMYLCATSKGRGQGVPYEQYFGPGTRLTVT.

The CDR3 sequence: CASSPRTGRRDTQYF. DNA of the CDR3: TGTGCCAGCAGCCCCAGGACAGGGCGAAGAGATACGCAGTATTTT. The V gene is TRBV2, the J gene TRBJ2-3; the match to TRBD1 covers 8 bases. The CDR3 loop spans 15 amino acids. Germline-derived CDR1 and CDR2 are SNHLY and FYNNEI. V gave up 6 bases and J gave up 5 bases; unmatched junction bases: 10.

The genes are TRBV29-1 and TRBJ2-4; D unclear. V shed 4 bases and J shed 0 bases, with 13 bases lying between them. Germline CDR1 is SQVTM and CDR2 is ANQGSEA. CDR3 length: 15 residues. The CDR3 sequence is CSVVVTNLAKNIQYF. CDR3 in DNA: TGCAGCGTTGTCGTGACAAACCTAGCCAAAAACATTCAGTACTTC.

This clone appeared once. The rearrangement links TRBV7-2 to TRBJ2-3; TRBD2 aligns across 12 bases. In germline, CDR1 is SGHTA, CDR2 FQGNSA. Trimming took 2 bases from V and 5 from J; bases not matched to a gene: 5. The length of the CDR3 is 16 residues. This CDR3 is CASSLRPTSGGDTQYF. The DNA for the CDR3 is TGTGCCAGCAGCTTACGCCCGACTAGCGGGGGAGATACGCAGTATTTT.

The genes are TRBV6-1 and TRBJ2-2, with D possibly matching TRBD2 (6 bases). This CDR3 contains 15 residues. CDR1 is MNHNS and CDR2 is SASEGT in the germline V gene. Trimming removed 5 bases from V and 0 bases from J, with 10 bases in between. CDR3 in amino acids: CASSRLVANTGELFF. The DNA for the CDR3 is TGTGCCAGCAGTCGACTAGTCGCGAACACCGGGGAGCTGTTTTTT.

This clone was observed a few times. The V call is TRBV6-5, the J call TRBJ1-4; D may be TRBD1 (5 bases). Germline-derived CDR1 and CDR2 are MNHEY and SVGAGI. Trimming removed 0 bases at V and 4 bases at J, with 9 bases between. This CDR3 has 15 amino acids. CDR3 loop: CASSYSGRNNEKLFF. The DNA of the CDR3 is TGTGCCAGCAGTTACTCGGGGCGGAATAATGAAAAACTGTTTTTT.